This entry is about one T cell receptor beta chain. This clone's antigen is unknown. Relative to the germline gene, one junction end is altered; a read error may explain this. These data come from a study of cytomegalovirus exposure and HLA in healthy donors (dated by TCRdb to 2016 to 2017). Concerning the study at large: An earlier analysis of several hundred of the donors reported roughly 300 Gb of sequence data and some 120 million unique TCR beta sequences from 150 million to 200 million T cells. An early release covering 550 to 700 HLA-typed donors comprised 300 to 350 gigabases of sequencing data and about 90 million unique TCR sequences. Among the 398 genotyped donors, around 81% belonged to the genetic ancestry cluster associated with self-reported Caucasian donors. The study was designed to test whether signatures of past pathogen exposure could be identified by cataloging public T cell receptors. The study profiled the T cell repertoires of 550 to 700 subjects by immunosequencing and related them to cytomegalovirus serostatus. Besides the first cohort of roughly 640 subjects, a separate validation cohort made up of 120 different subjects was used. The study combined high-throughput TCR immunosequencing, statistical association of individual TCRs with disease status, and machine learning to predict cytomegalovirus infection status. A later analysis re-examined previously published TCR beta repertoires from about 670 donors and added high-resolution HLA genotyping to investigate patterns of TCR occurrence. Rather than drawing on any new phenotypic data, the later analysis identified candidate immune exposures from TCR beta sequences and the way those sequences occurred across donors. To decide whether each TCR beta V gene segment behaved as functional or pseudogenic, an earlier analysis of some 580 of the donors relied on high-throughput TCR beta sequencing. Donor age, sex, ethnicity and CMV serostatus were collected together with the repertoire data. A later genetic analysis took genome-wide SNP genotypes for about 65% of the 666 donors and used that subset as a discovery cohort. All discovery cohort repertoires had been generated using a single sequencing platform. HLA typing included class I and class II loci at four-digit resolution. Typing coverage varied by locus: roughly 629-640 donors for A, B, C, DRB1 and DQB1; 522 for DQA1; about 570 for DPA1; 400 to 480 for DPB1. Because of strong linkage in the cohort, a handful of DR-DQ haplotypes were treated as single units for association and clustering. Across approximately 400 genotyped donors of the cohort, an average of approximately 220,000 unique TCR beta nucleotide sequences per donor were sequenced, and roughly 20% of those sequences were non-productive.

The cohort consisted of some 730 healthy bone marrow donors. At the time of sampling, all cohort members were nominally healthy, though unrecorded immune exposures were likely present. The donor was CMV seropositive and was included in the group of 270 or so seropositive cohort members. A peripheral blood sample was collected from each donor, and TCR beta sequencing was performed on peripheral blood mononuclear cells. Genomic DNA was extracted from the blood cell samples with the Qiagen DNeasy Blood Extraction Kit. The paper's findings and limits, for the study overall: An earlier analysis of several hundred of the donors showed that most TCR beta V segments appeared in productive rearrangements either about 87% or about 30% of the time, which broadly matched IMGT annotations. A few of the identified cytomegalovirus-associated TCR beta chains were confirmed in vitro to be specific for cytomegalovirus antigens. At a false discovery rate of 0.05, a later analysis linked under 20,000 TCR beta sequences to specific HLA alleles. In this cohort, only TCR beta chains were sequenced, and detectable features were limited by the absence of alpha or paired-chain data. A further reported finding was that TCR beta sequences accurately predicted the HLA-A and HLA-B alleles for most subjects in the first cohort. Because HLA typing was missing for some donors at each locus, association tests included only the typed subset. In a later analysis, most CMV-associated TCR beta chains were found to appear HLA-restricted, with HLA associations seemingly driven largely by CMV exposure. In the study, some 180 TCR beta chains were listed as associated with cytomegalovirus. The earlier analysis of around 600 of the donors excluded 15 to 20 rarely observed V segments, including chromosome 9 orphons, because counts were too low. Compared with equally common non-associated chains, HLA-associated TCR beta chains in a later analysis were more clonally expanded and had lower generation probabilities. An association between a missense DCLRE1C variant and V-gene and J-gene trimming of TCR beta chains was found in a later genetic analysis and replicated in an independent cohort. Strong co-occurrence of HLA alleles, especially DR and DQ, made assigning TCR associations to individual alleles difficult. In a later analysis, several top co-occurrence clusters were reported to appear linked to parvovirus B19, influenza, CMV and Epstein-Barr virus. A later analysis found that TCR association rates varied across HLA loci, with DRB1 alleles showing the most associated TCRs and HLA-C alleles the fewest. The classifier was reported to diagnose cytomegalovirus status with high specificity and sensitivity in both the original and validation cohorts. Sequencing depth was assumed to be roughly uniform across donors in the presence/absence analyses, though that assumption may not hold. Across donors, most TCR sequences were observed very rarely, whereas some public TCRs were present in many individuals. A cluster of highly shared sequence variants was judged likely to represent a technical artifact of the sequencing pipeline. Because the 87-base-pair reads could not distinguish some IMGT-functional V segments, including TRBV6-2 and TRBV6-3, those segments were excluded. Linkage disequilibrium might explain the correlated functional status among segregating V segments, but an unknown experimental factor could not be ruled out. The only immune exposure information available for the cohort was CMV serostatus. It was suggested by the authors that the approach could potentially be generalized to other disease states and immunological phenotypes. According to a later genetic analysis, donors in an Asian-associated ancestry cluster had fewer N-insertions in productive TCRs than the approximately 610-donor mean.

The germline V gene (reference sequence) gives CDR1 as MNHEY and CDR2 as SMNVEV. The CDR3 goes from the cysteine to the phenylalanine over 13 residues. CDR3 DNA only is kept here, 39 bases in frame from base 1. Library prep was done by the immunoSEQ multiplex PCR assay. For the multiplex PCR, a mixture combining 60 forward primers for TCR Vbeta segments and 13 reverse primers for TCR Jbeta segments was used. The CDR3 region of rearranged TCR beta genes was amplified from genomic DNA with a multiplex PCR assay. The amplified TCR beta libraries were sequenced on the Illumina HiSeq System as 87-base-pair reads. As for how the authors treated the data: In a later analysis, roughly 80 million unique TCR beta chains were counted across the approximately 640 repertoires, and around 10 million of these chains were shared by at least two donors. A nearest-neighbor algorithm error-corrected the raw reads and collapsed the reads into unique sequences, merging closely related sequences to remove PCR and sequencing errors. Alignment of CDR3 sequences to IMGT reference sequences was used to assign V, D and J gene segments. For a sequence to be retained, a match of at least six nucleotides was required to both a V gene segment and a J gene segment. A rearrangement counted as productive if the CDR3 had no stop codons and remained in frame with V and J, and every other rearrangement counted as non-productive. CDR3 was defined by IMGT convention, running from the second conserved V-encoded cysteine to the conserved J-encoded phenylalanine. In an earlier analysis of around 640 of the donors, sequences lacking an unambiguous match to a single V gene segment were excluded. An earlier analysis of 500 to 700 of the donors classified V segments as functional when productive rearrangements were above 56.7% and as segregating when the standard deviation between donors was above 5%. A statistical classification framework was built for diagnosing cytomegalovirus status from the catalog of TCR beta chain sequences. In a later analysis, TCR nucleotide sequences were compared against IMGT/GENE-DB human TR gene sequences so that V and J genes could be assigned. In a later analysis, CDR3 sequences and most-parsimonious VDJ recombination scenarios were assigned using the TCRdist pipeline. In a later analysis, each TCR beta chain was defined by its CDR3 amino acid sequence together with its V-gene family, and reads lacking a unique V-gene family were excluded. To address suspected cross-contamination and a sequencing artifact, a later analysis removed approximately 590 highly shared, low-generation-probability nucleotide sequences. A later analysis calculated a clonal expansion index for each public chain from normalized within-repertoire ranks of inferred template counts. In a later analysis, generation probabilities were computed using a VDJ recombination model fitted to out-of-frame rearrangements, and the results were checked against IGoR. A later analysis scored TCR-TCR, TCR-HLA and TCR-CMV co-occurrence with hypergeometric tests, applying a repertoire-size bias correction to TCR pairs. In a later analysis, false discovery rates were estimated by permuting HLA or CMV assignments 20 times. In a later analysis, co-occurring TCRs were grouped with DBSCAN, and TCRdist sequence similarity was added when clustering was performed within HLA-allele-positive subsets. Repertoires with fewer than 30,000 or more than 120,000 public chains were left out of co-occurrence clustering, as were about five repertoires with anomalous nucleotide sharing. TCRdb retrieved this table from immuneACCESS and kept in-frame rearrangements only. Not all clones are present; in checked studies, unresolved V genes account for under half, and no reason is known for the remainder. The V and J calls and clone size were taken over from that table, and D and trimming were inferred from the DNA. For this sample there are 95,000 to 150,000 clones; 50% to 80% appear just once. The ten largest make up approximately 8.5% of the sample.

The specimen was PBMCs. This chain joins TRBV27 to TRBJ2-3; TRBD1 is a weak D gene call, 6 bases matching. The clonotype comes from a woman between 35 and 50 years old in good health and CMV-seropositive. Here is the DNA: TGTGCCAGCCGGGACACGCACACAGATGCGCAGTATTTT. This is translated as CASRDTHTDAQYF.